This T cell receptor (beta chain) derives from a study of T cells after somatic rescue of genetic block. This clone was picked up a small number of times. The junction had 9 bases not matched to a gene; V was cut back by 8 bases and J by 5 bases. The CDR3 runs 14 residues. TCRdb's copy holds only in-frame clones and misses some; the assay was immunoSEQ multiplex PCR. Counted here are tens of thousands of clones, approximately 90% occurring once; the ten biggest clones make up around 3%. The gene calls are TRBV23-1 and TRBJ2-1; TRBD1 agrees at 7 bases. TRBV23-1 is an ORF, with its function uncertain. This receptor was obtained from a man between 40 and 49 years old. Sequencing was done on a sample of peripheral blood mononuclear cells (PBMCs). The CDR3 sequence: CASFRDREHNEQFF. CDR3 DNA: TGCGCCAGCTTCCGGGACAGAGAACACAATGAGCAGTTCTTC.